Shown below are 20 T cell receptor beta chains from a single sample sequenced in a study of blood T cells in healthy people across ages. A second about 7 to 11 cycle PCR used barcoded and J-beta primers. TCRdb re-called the 5' RACE reads through MiXCR, storing one row per CDR3 protein. The data contain 700,000 to 900,000 distinct CDR3 sequences, 53% of them singletons. The sequenced material came from blood. Receptor source: a man at least 80 years old in good health.

The gene calls are TRBV12-3 or TRBV12-4 and TRBJ2-1, with 9 positions matching TRBD2. The CDR3 totals 16 residues. V dropped 7 bases and J dropped 0; count of bases not matched to a gene: 7. In nucleotides, the CDR3 is TGTGCCAGCACCCCCCTAGCGGGATTCTCCTACAATGAGCAGTTCTTC. Translated: CASTPLAGFSYNEQFF.

The chain recombines TRBV14 with TRBJ2-1; 8 bases match TRBD2. This CDR3 spans 15 amino acids. The V gene's germline CDR1 is SGHDN and CDR2 FVKESK. Unmatched junction bases numbered 8, after V lost 4 bases and J lost 6 bases. For the CDR3, the DNA is TGTGCCAGCAGCCCGACGGGAGGGCCGCGCAATGAGCAGTTCTTC. Amino acids: CASSPTGGPRNEQFF.

This clonotype was observed a handful of times. This chain links TRBV5-1 with TRBJ2-3; 12 bases are a match to TRBD2. The CDR3 is 18 amino acids. J was trimmed by 14 bases and V by 4 bases; bases with no gene match: 23. The germline V gene has CDR1 SGHRS and CDR2 YFSETQ. The CDR3 loop reads CASSPGTSGLEWHRYAYF. The CDR3 DNA reads TGCGCCAGCAGCCCCGGGACTAGCGGGCTGGAGTGGCACAGATACGCGTATTTT.

This clonotype was counted a few times. V is TRBV7-2 and J is TRBJ1-2; D is uncertain. V lost 0 bases and J lost 4, with 12 bases in between. The CDR3 covers 15 residues. CDR1 is SGHTA, CDR2 FQGNSA, per germline. CDR3 sequence: CASSLAVQIVYGYTF. CDR3 nucleotides: TGTGCCAGCAGCTTAGCAGTCCAGATTGTCTATGGCTACACCTTC.

This clonotype was seen only a few times. The rearrangement uses TRBV20-1 and TRBJ2-5; D might be TRBD1 or TRBD2, each matching 5 bases. With 4 bases removed from V and 5 bases from J, the gap between germline ends came to 14 bases. Germline V gives CDR1 DFQATT, CDR2 SNEGSKA (reference sequence). The CDR3 is made up of 13 amino acids. The CDR3 coding sequence is TGCAGTGCTAACACGGGACCCGCGGAGACCCAGTACTTC. It is translated as CSANTGPAETQYF.

J is TRBJ1-2 and V is TRBV11-2; the D is unclear. The germline V gene has CDR1 SGHAT and CDR2 FQNNGV. Trimming removed 6 bases from V and 3 bases from J, with 17 bases in between. The CDR3 length is 15 residues. DNA for the CDR3: TGTGCCAGCAGTCACCGCCGGGAGCGAGACTATGGCTACACCTTC. This gives the protein CASSHRRERDYGYTF.

V is TRBV13 and J is TRBJ2-3; 8 bases match TRBD2. This CDR3 is 16 amino acids long. Germline loops: CDR1 PRHDT, CDR2 FYEKMQ (reference sequence). Trimming took 1 base from V and 4 from J; bases not matched to a gene: 7. CDR3 nucleotides: TGTGCCAGCAGCTTAGTTAGCGGGATTGCATCAGATACGCAGTATTTT. Residues: CASSLVSGIASDTQYF.

The V and J genes are TRBV7-8 and TRBJ2-5, with D perhaps matching TRBD2 (6 bases). TRBJ2-7 matches the DNA end more closely, so the J call is doubtful. CDR1 SGHVS and CDR2 FQNEAQ come from the germline V gene. The CDR3 spans 15 residues. CDR3 amino acids: CASTGVEGSSYEQYF. CDR3 DNA sequence: TGTGCCAGCACGGGTGTGGAGGGAAGCTCCTACGAGCAGTACTTC.

CDR3 sequence (DNA): TGTGCCAGCAGTCCCCCGGCAGGGAATAATGAAAAACTGTTTTTT. This translates into CASSPPAGNNEKLFF. V usage is TRBV28 and J usage is TRBJ1-4; D perhaps matches TRBD1 (5 bases). Germline CDR1 MDHEN, CDR2 SYDVKM. This CDR3 region has 15 residues. Trimming pared 5 bases from V and 4 bases from J, leaving 14 bases between. Together with reference TRBV28 and TRBJ1-4, the CDR3 gives the full variable domain: DVKVTQSSRYLVKRTGEKVFLECVQDMDHENMFWYRQDPGLGLRLIYFSYDVKMKEKGDIPEGYSVSREKKERFSLILESASTNQTSMYLCASSPPAGNNEKLFFGSGTQLSVL.

The V and J genes are TRBV6-1 and TRBJ2-5, with 9 bases fitting TRBD2. This CDR3 spans 15 amino acids. Germline-derived CDR1 and CDR2 are MNHNS and SASEGT. Trimming removed 5 bases from V and 4 bases from J; junction bases left unmatched: 8. The CDR3 nucleotides read TGTGCCAGCAGTTCCAGCGGGGGGCTCGGAGAGACCCAGTACTTC. Protein product: CASSSSGGLGETQYF.

This clonotype has a handful of counts. The J gene is TRBJ2-5, the V gene TRBV7-6, with unresolved D. Germline-derived CDR1 and CDR2 are SGHVS and FNYEAQ. The CDR3 contains 12 residues. The V gene lost 4 bases and the J gene lost 5 bases, with 8 bases spanning the gap. This CDR3 is CASSWHMETQYF. In DNA, the CDR3 is TGTGCCAGCAGCTGGCACATGGAGACCCAGTACTTC.

This chain links TRBV3-1 with TRBJ2-1, with 8 bases lining up with TRBD2. The CDR3 has 14 residues. The germline CDR1 and CDR2 sequences are LGHDT and YNNKEL (reference sequence). The trim removed 3 bases at V and 10 bases at J, leaving 8 bases unmatched. For the CDR3, the DNA is TGTGCCAGCAGCCAGTTTGCGGGAGGACGGGAGCAGTTCTTC. This translates into CASSQFAGGREQFF.

The CDR3 loop is CASKGLYNEQFF. The DNA for the CDR3 is TGTGCCAGCAAGGGACTGTACAATGAGCAGTTCTTC. This chain connects TRBV7-2 to TRBJ2-1, with TRBD2 as a possible D gene (6 bases). The CDR3 runs 12 residues. Germline V gene data show CDR1 as SGHTA and CDR2 as FQGNSA. Trimming stripped 7 bases from V and 4 bases from J, with 8 bases between.

This clonotype was seen more than once but under ten times. This chain joins TRBV24-1 and TRBJ2-1; 10 bases are shared with TRBD1. CDR1 is KGHDR, CDR2 SFDVKD, per germline. V shed 9 bases and J 7 bases; nucleotides not matched to a gene: 11. CDR3 length equals 15 residues. DNA of the CDR3: TGTGCCACCTCGCGGGGGACAGGGGAGTCTAATGAGCAGTTCTTC. Translated, it gives CATSRGTGESNEQFF.

This clonotype occurred a few times. The V call is TRBV25-1, the J call TRBJ1-2, with a weak D call TRBD1 (6 bases). Per germline, CDR1 MGHDK and CDR2 SYGVNS. V lost 5 bases to trimming and J lost 8 bases, with 15 bases between them. The CDR3 has 13 amino acids. The CDR3 DNA follows: TGTGCCAGCAGTAGGGAAATACAGGGAGGCTACACCTTC. Translating it yields CASSREIQGGYTF.

This clonotype was found a few times. This sequence joins TRBV20-1 and TRBJ2-5, with 7 bases that match TRBD1. The CDR3 totals 14 residues. J lost 2 bases, V lost 3 bases, and 6 bases had no gene match. Germline lookup yields CDR1 DFQATT and CDR2 SNEGSKA (reference sequence). The CDR3 nucleotides read TGCAGTGCTAGGCCCCCGGGACAGCAAGAGACCCAGTACTTC. Its translation: CSARPPGQQETQYF.

This clonotype was detected only a few times. The CDR3 protein is CSARAQGGHYGYTF. CDR3 nucleotide sequence: TGCAGTGCTAGGGCCCAGGGGGGGCACTATGGCTACACCTTC. J is TRBJ1-2 and V is TRBV20-1; 7 nucleotides align to TRBD1. Germline V gives CDR1 DFQATT, CDR2 SNEGSKA (reference sequence). The CDR3 is 14 amino acids. Trimming took 3 bases from V and 3 from J; bases not matched to a gene: 7.

The chain is built from TRBV5-1 and TRBJ1-1; 8 bases agree with TRBD1. Germline CDR1 SGHRS, CDR2 YFSETQ. The length of the CDR3 is 18 residues. Trimming at V came to 4 bases and at J to 0 bases, leaving 14 bases not matched to a gene. The CDR3 is CASSRAPWTGLMNTEAFF. DNA of the CDR3: TGCGCCAGCAGCCGCGCTCCATGGACAGGGCTTATGAACACTGAAGCTTTCTTT.

The chain joins TRBV18 to TRBJ2-7; 11 nucleotides align to TRBD2. The V gene's germline CDR1 is KGHSH and CDR2 LQKENI. The CDR3 runs to 15 residues. The junction had 8 bases not matched to a gene; V was cut back by 6 bases and J by 4 bases. The CDR3, as DNA: TGTGCCAGCTCCTTTAGCGGGAGGGCCCCGTACGAGCAGTACTTC. Translating it yields CASSFSGRAPYEQYF.

The chain couples TRBV20-1 to TRBJ2-7, with TRBD2 matching 9 bases. The J segment lost 2 bases and the V segment lost 0 bases, leaving 5 bases of the junction unmatched. Per germline, CDR1 DFQATT and CDR2 SNEGSKA (reference sequence). CDR3 size: 15 residues. CDR3 sequence (DNA): TGCAGTGCTAGAGACCATCTAGCGGGAACCTACGAGCAGTACTTC. The encoded protein is CSARDHLAGTYEQYF.